A selection of T cell receptor beta chains follows, all from one sample in a study of naive and memory T cell subsets. TCRdb recomputed calls from the UMI-ligation and nested PCR reads with MiXCR, one row per CDR3 protein. The sample has over 80,000 distinct CDR3 sequences, around 11% seen once; the top ten hold about 0.14%. Material for sequencing was naive CD4+ T cells from blood. Every receptor here comes from a human donor in good health. Each CDR3 is given without its conserved first and last residue. Rows give clone size only sometimes, using once, few, many, or a class for an expanded clone.

V gene,J gene,clone size,CDR3 protein
TRBV7-3,TRBJ1-1,many,ASSLSPGANTEAF
TRBV28,TRBJ2-1,.,ASSLRLARDNEQF
TRBV7-8,TRBJ2-2,.,ATDLTSGTGELF
TRBV6-5,TRBJ1-5,.,ASSYSTQGNQPQH
TRBV4-3,TRBJ2-2,.,ASSRSGAPGELF
TRBV6-2/TRBV6-3,TRBJ2-2,many,ASSPQITGELF
TRBV5-1,TRBJ2-1,many,ASSLWWGGYNEQF
TRBV7-2,TRBJ2-3,.,ASSSGLLTTDTQY
TRBV11-3,TRBJ2-2,few,ASRGAITGELF
TRBV20-1,TRBJ2-1,.,SARIAVSYNEQF
TRBV4-2,TRBJ2-3,many,ASSQTRQGVTDTQY
TRBV12-3/TRBV12-4,TRBJ2-3,.,ASSLAPGPLTDTQY
TRBV7-6,TRBJ2-2,many,ASSWQNPSLTTGELF
TRBV6-2/TRBV6-3,TRBJ1-1,few,ASSPYEGGFTEAF
TRBV29-1,TRBJ2-7,few,SVKDPGQTYEQY
TRBV2,TRBJ1-5,.,ASRPSGGSGNQPQH
TRBV7-2,TRBJ2-1,many,ASTNMGLQGNEQF
TRBV20-1,TRBJ2-3,.,SAGGTSGVRDTQY
TRBV20-1,TRBJ2-6,.,SARKGGEGANVLT
TRBV9,TRBJ1-5,few,ASSVGQGDQPQH
TRBV25-1,TRBJ1-5,.,ASSAADRGINQPQH
TRBV24-1,TRBJ1-4,.,ATSDTGGLKLF
TRBV7-2,TRBJ2-1,few,ASSPPSGNEQF
TRBV15,TRBJ2-6,many,ATRVRGDSGANVLT
TRBV20-1,TRBJ1-5,few,SARIGVNQPQH
TRBV7-9,TRBJ1-2,many,ASSPGQGYGYT
TRBV21-1,TRBJ2-5,few,ASSTRGAHETQY
TRBV20-1,TRBJ1-6,.,SAAGQGLLPLH
TRBV7-8,TRBJ2-3,many,ASSLEGRTLDTQY